These T cell receptor beta chains were read from a single sample in a study of cytomegalovirus exposure and HLA in healthy donors. Generated by immunoSEQ multiplex PCR, the TCRdb table keeps only in-frame clones and is missing some. The table records under 150,000 clones, around 9% of them present only once. Material for sequencing was PBMCs. The receptors stem from a woman aged 35 to 49 in good health and CMV-seropositive. CDR3s include the opening cysteine and the closing phenylalanine or tryptophan. The D gene is left open where the match is weak. The size field is filled for only some rows; it gives once, few, many or a size class.

-	TRBJ2-2	TRBD2	TRBV7-3	CASSPASGGAGELFF	TGTGCCAGCAGCCCGGCTAGCGGGGGGGCCGGGGAGCTGTTTTTT
few	TRBJ1-6	TRBD1	TRBV5-1	CASSLQGTANSPLHF	TGCGCCAGCAGTTTGCAGGGGACAGCGAATTCACCCCTCCACTTT
-	TRBJ2-3	-	TRBV6-1	CASSGAVDTQYF	TGTGCCAGCAGTGGTGCGGTAGATACGCAGTATTTT
-	TRBJ1-1	-	TRBV2	CASRQLLLNTEAFF	TGTGCCAGTAGACAGCTCCTGCTGAACACTGAAGCTTTCTTT
-	TRBJ2-5	TRBD2	TRBV7-2	CASSLVAGSQETQYF	TGTGCCAGCAGCCTTGTAGCGGGGTCGCAAGAGACCCAGTACTTC
few	TRBJ2-3	-	TRBV5-1	CASSFGTPYTDTQYF	TGCGCCAGCAGCTTCGGGACTCCCTACACAGATACGCAGTATTTT
few	TRBJ1-2	TRBD1	TRBV5-1	CASSLGTGIYYGYTF	TGCGCCAGCAGCTTGGGGACAGGGATTTACTATGGCTACACCTTC
-	TRBJ1-2	TRBD1	TRBV29-1	CSVDQQGGSSGYTF	TGCAGCGTGGACCAACAGGGGGGTTCTTCTGGCTACACCTTC
-	TRBJ2-1	-	TRBV9	CASSVDYGSYNEQFF	TGTGCCAGCAGCGTAGACTACGGTTCCTACAATGAGCAGTTCTTC
few	TRBJ2-2	TRBD1	TRBV5-6	CASSLQGVTGELFF	TGTGCCAGCAGCCTACAGGGGGTCACCGGGGAGCTGTTTTTT
few	TRBJ1-6	TRBD1	TRBV27	CASSLIGRTGRNSPLHF	TGTGCCAGCAGTTTGATAGGAAGGACAGGGCGGAATTCACCCCTCCACTTT
-	TRBJ1-3	-	TRBV5-1	CASSREPGNTIYF	TGCGCCAGCAGCCGGGAACCTGGAAACACCATATATTTT
few	TRBJ1-2	TRBD1	TRBV5-6	CASSLERGQGSVGGYTF	TGTGCCAGCAGCTTGGAGAGGGGACAGGGGTCCGTAGGTGGCTACACCTTC
-	TRBJ2-3	TRBD2	TRBV10-3	CAISAGLAGGTDTQYF	TGTGCCATCAGTGCCGGGCTAGCGGGGGGCACAGATACGCAGTATTTT
-	TRBJ1-3	-	TRBV19	CASSIDPWTAFSGNTIYF	TGTGCCAGTAGTATAGATCCGTGGACAGCCTTCTCTGGAAACACCATATATTTT
few	TRBJ1-1	-	TRBV7-9	CASSITQGNTEAFF	TGTGCCAGCAGCATAACTCAGGGGAACACTGAAGCTTTCTTT
few	TRBJ2-7	-	TRBV2	CASSLRGLGEQYF	TGTGCCAGCAGTCTCAGGGGTTTAGGCGAGCAGTACTTC
few	TRBJ1-5	-	TRBV6-1	CASSMESGREQPQHF	TGTGCCAGCAGTATGGAATCAGGTCGGGAACAGCCCCAGCATTTT
few	TRBJ2-1	-	TRBV2	CASSAEDSGYNEQFF	TGTGCCAGCAGTGCGGAAGATAGCGGTTACAATGAGCAGTTCTTC
-	TRBJ1-1	-	TRBV27	CASSRGRLNTEAFF	TGTGCCAGCTCAAGGGGCCGGTTGAACACTGAAGCTTTCTTT
-	TRBJ2-5	TRBD2	TRBV6-1	CATGERGWQETQYF	TGTGCCACCGGAGAGCGGGGGTGGCAAGAGACCCAGTACTTC
-	TRBJ1-1	TRBD1	TRBV7-9	CASSIDRARTEAFF	TGTGCCAGCAGCATTGACAGGGCGAGGACTGAAGCTTTCTTT
-	TRBJ1-1	-	TRBV5-1	CASSFPGPEAFF	TGCGCCAGCAGCTTCCCAGGGCCTGAAGCTTTCTTT
-	TRBJ2-5	-	TRBV19	CASSISGSIQETQYF	TGTGCCAGTAGTATATCGGGGTCGATTCAAGAGACCCAGTACTTC
-	TRBJ1-1	-	TRBV5-1	CASSLTLLQGNTEAFF	TGCGCCAGCAGCTTGACTTTATTACAGGGGAACACTGAAGCTTTCTTT
-	TRBJ1-2	-	TRBV7-9	CASTARDSGGYTF	TGTGCCAGCACCGCAAGAGACAGTGGGGGCTACACCTTC
-	TRBJ2-2	TRBD2	TRBV2	CASNAGGPTGELFF	TGTGCCAGCAATGCGGGGGGGCCGACCGGGGAGCTGTTTTTT
-	TRBJ2-2	-	TRBV5-5	CASSSNIPNTGELFF	TGTGCCAGCAGCTCCAACATCCCGAACACCGGGGAGCTGTTTTTT
few	TRBJ1-2	TRBD1	TRBV19	CASSEGARDGYTF	TGTGCCAGTAGTGAGGGGGCGCGCGATGGCTACACCTTC
-	TRBJ2-3	-	TRBV4-1	CASSPGTFTDTQYF	TGCGCCAGCAGCCCCGGGACTTTCACAGATACGCAGTATTTT
-	TRBJ2-5	-	TRBV14	CASSQVAGRYQETQYF	TGTGCCAGCAGCCAGGTCGCGGGGCGGTACCAAGAGACCCAGTACTTC
-	TRBJ2-7	TRBD1	TRBV7-9	CASSGRPGQIYEQYF	TGTGCCAGCAGCGGCCGACCGGGACAGATATACGAGCAGTACTTC
-	TRBJ1-2	TRBD1	TRBV4-2	CASSQDTPGGTNYGYTF	TGTGCCAGCAGCCAAGATACGCCAGGGGGCACTAACTATGGCTACACCTTC
once	TRBJ2-7	TRBD1	TRBV5-5	CASSRTGLNPQEQYF	TGTGCCAGCAGTAGGACAGGGCTAAACCCACAGGAGCAGTACTTC
few	TRBJ2-1	TRBD2	TRBV5-1	CASSSGLAGGVGEQFF	TGCGCCAGCAGCTCAGGACTAGCGGGGGGTGTGGGTGAGCAGTTCTTC
few	TRBJ1-1	-	TRBV2	CASISVSGTEAFF	TGTGCCAGCATATCAGTGAGCGGCACTGAAGCTTTCTTT
-	TRBJ2-3	TRBD2	TRBV2	CASRRGEGTDTQYF	TGTGCCAGCAGACGGGGGGAGGGCACAGATACGCAGTATTTT
-	TRBJ1-4	TRBD1	TRBV5-1	CASSLRQGSPGSEKLFF	TGCGCCAGCAGCTTGCGACAGGGGAGTCCGGGAAGCGAAAAACTGTTTTTT
-	TRBJ1-3	-	TRBV9	CASSASGTYSGNTIYF	TGTGCCAGCAGCGCCTCCGGGACTTACTCTGGAAACACCATATATTTT
few	TRBJ1-4	TRBD1	TRBV6-1	CASSDDRGSTNEKLFF	TGTGCCAGCAGTGATGACAGGGGATCGACTAATGAAAAACTGTTTTTT
few	TRBJ1-2	TRBD1	TRBV2	CASSYQGVSYGYTF	TGTGCCAGCAGTTACCAGGGGGTTTCCTATGGCTACACCTTC
few	TRBJ1-2	-	TRBV19	CASSIGTNYGYTF	TGTGCCAGTAGTATAGGTACTAACTATGGCTACACCTTC
few	TRBJ2-7	TRBD1	TRBV19	CASSINRGSYEQYF	TGTGCCAGTAGTATTAACAGGGGTTCCTACGAGCAGTACTTC
-	TRBJ2-2	TRBD1	TRBV29-1	CSVRTGVVGELFF	TGCAGCGTGAGGACAGGGGTCGTAGGGGAGCTGTTTTTT
few	TRBJ2-1	-	TRBV10-2	CASSGSGGGEQFF	TGCGCCAGCAGTGGGTCCGGCGGAGGTGAGCAGTTCTTC
few	TRBJ2-5	-	TRBV7-9	CASSFFRDRGLAGETQYF	TGTGCCAGCAGCTTCTTTCGTGACAGGGGTTTAGCGGGAGAGACCCAGTACTTC
few	TRBJ1-4	-	TRBV6-5	CASSYPGGANEKLFF	TGTGCCAGCAGTTACCCGGGGGGCGCTAATGAAAAACTGTTTTTT
-	TRBJ1-1	-	TRBV7-2	CASSSIHGVGNTEAFF	TGTGCCAGCAGCTCAATACACGGAGTAGGGAACACTGAAGCTTTCTTT
-	TRBJ2-5	-	TRBV10-3	CAAQPLTGWGETQYF	TGTGCCGCCCAGCCCCTCACAGGGTGGGGAGAGACCCAGTACTTC
-	TRBJ1-1	-	TRBV10-3	CAISVGGGNTEAFF	TGTGCCATCAGTGTAGGGGGGGGGAACACTGAAGCTTTCTTT
few	TRBJ1-5	-	TRBV6-1	CASSEGWGRMGNQPQHF	TGTGCCAGCAGTGAAGGCTGGGGGCGAATGGGCAATCAGCCCCAGCATTTT